The 17 T cell receptor beta chains below were found in one sample sequenced in a study of cytomegalovirus exposure and HLA in healthy donors. Vbeta (60) and Jbeta (13) primers were used in the PCR. Generated by immunoSEQ multiplex PCR, the TCRdb table keeps only in-frame clones and is missing some. This sample yields over 150,000 clones, of which around 80% are seen a single time; around 3% belongs to the top ten. The sequenced sample was PBMCs. These receptors all come from a woman aged 45-60 years in good health and CMV-seropositive.

This chain uses TRBV30 with TRBJ1-2; no firm D call. V lost 1 base and J 8 bases, leaving 14 bases between the germline ends. CDR1 GTSNPN and CDR2 SVGIG come from the germline V gene (reference sequence). This CDR3 contains 13 residues. CDR3 sequence (DNA): TGTGCCTGGAGTGAGAAAGCCTTTCCGGGCTACACCTTC. Translating gives CAWSEKAFPGYTF.

V and J are TRBV11-2 and TRBJ2-2; 11 bases fit TRBD2. The trim removed 8 bases at V and 2 bases at J, leaving 10 bases unmatched. The CDR3 has 17 residues. From germline, CDR1 is SGHAT and CDR2 FQNNGV. CDR3 sequence reads: CASRRWGLAANTGELFF. The CDR3 DNA reads as TGTGCCAGCCGACGCTGGGGACTAGCGGCCAACACCGGGGAGCTGTTTTTT.

The rearrangement uses TRBV5-4 and TRBJ2-1, with TRBD2 matching 9 bases. Germline trimming cut 4 bases from V and 4 bases from J; bases unmatched to any gene: 6. CDR3 length: 15 amino acids. CDR1 and CDR2 from the germline V gene are SGHNT and YYREEE (reference sequence). The DNA of the CDR3 is TGTGCCAGCAGCCCGCCCAGCGGGGGGTACAATGAGCAGTTCTTC. Amino acids: CASSPPSGGYNEQFF. The variable domain in full, completed from reference TRBV5-4 and TRBJ2-1, reads ETGVTQSPTHLIKTRGQQVTLRCSSQSGHNTVSWYQQALGQGPQFIFQYYREEENGRGNFPPRFSGLQFPNYSSELNVNALELDDSALYLCASSPPSGGYNEQFFGPGTRLTVL.

CDR3: CASSAGQRSGDYYGYTF. CDR3 coding DNA: TGTGCCAGCAGCGCGGGCCAAAGGTCGGGGGACTACTATGGCTACACCTTC. This sequence joins TRBV9 and TRBJ1-2; possibly TRBD1 for D (5 bases). Germline V gives CDR1 SGDLS, CDR2 YYNGEE. This CDR3 is built from 17 residues. The germline V and J ends were trimmed by 3 bases and 3 bases, with 21 bases remaining between them.

CDR3 DNA sequence: TGTGCCAGCTCGCAAAGTCTAGCGGCTACAGATACGCAGTATTTT. It encodes CASSQSLAATDTQYF. The rearrangement links TRBV18 to TRBJ2-3; TRBD2 aligns across 7 bases. The CDR3 totals 15 residues. The junction had 9 bases not matched to a gene; V was cut back by 6 bases and J by 3 bases. Germline values: CDR1 KGHSH, CDR2 LQKENI.

CDR3 sequence: CASSFYLGSSNYGYTF. CDR3 coding DNA: TGTGCCAGCAGCTTTTATCTAGGTTCCTCTAACTATGGCTACACCTTC. The V call is TRBV5-8, the J call TRBJ1-2, with no clear D. CDR3 length equals 16 residues. Germline V gene data show CDR1 as SGHTS and CDR2 as YDEGEE. V lost 2 bases, J lost 0 bases, and 14 bases lay in between.

The V gene is TRBV9, the J gene TRBJ1-1, with D perhaps matching TRBD1 (6 bases). Germline V lookup: CDR1 SGDLS, CDR2 YYNGEE. The CDR3 extends over 16 amino acids. Deletions cut 4 bases from V and 0 bases from J, with 16 bases between. CDR3: CASSPQGWSMNTEAFF. In DNA, the CDR3 is TGTGCCAGCAGCCCACAGGGCTGGTCGATGAACACTGAAGCTTTCTTT.

This clone turned up a few times. The chain links TRBV15 to TRBJ2-3, with TRBD2 identical over 7 bases. Germline loops: CDR1 LNHNV, CDR2 YYDKDF (reference sequence). After removal of 0 bases from V and 3 bases from J, the junction contained 9 bases not matched to a gene. This CDR3 is 17 amino acids long. Here the CDR3 reads CATSREEMRTRTDTQYF. CDR3 nucleotide sequence: TGTGCCACCAGCAGAGAGGAGATGCGGACTAGAACAGATACGCAGTATTTT.

The CDR3 DNA follows: TGTGCCTGGACTAGCGGGGGGGCCAAAAACATTCAGTACTTC. This codes for CAWTSGGAKNIQYF. The chain links TRBV30 to TRBJ2-4; TRBD2 aligns across 11 bases. CDR1 is GTSNPN, CDR2 SVGIG, per germline (reference sequence). The CDR3 is made up of 14 amino acids. Trimming took 4 bases from V and 1 from J; bases not matched to a gene: 0.

The chain links TRBV19 to TRBJ1-5, with 7 nucleotides matching TRBD1. Trimming cost V 6 bases and J 0 bases; bases outside gene matches: 5. The CDR3 has 15 amino acids. Per the germline V gene, CDR1 is LNHDA and CDR2 is SQIVND (reference sequence). CDR3 residues: CASSTDRDSNQPQHF. In DNA, the CDR3 is TGTGCCAGTAGCACCGACAGGGATAGCAATCAGCCCCAGCATTTT. Variable domain in full (rest from reference TRBV19 and TRBJ1-5): DGGITQSPKYLFRKEGQNVTLSCEQNLNHDAMYWYRQDPGQGLRLIYYSQIVNDFQKGDIAEGYSVSREKKESFPLTVTSAQKNPTAFYLCASSTDRDSNQPQHFGDGTRLSIL.

On this clone: One end of the junction is discordant with germline, which a read error may explain. This chain links TRBV6-1 with TRBJ2-7; 9 bases align to TRBD1. The CDR3 runs to 16 residues. CDR1 and CDR2 from the germline V gene are MNHNS and SASEGT. The CDR3 DNA sequence: TGTGCCAGCAGGGAAGCGTGGACAGGGGACCCCTACGAGCAGTACTTC. Translation: CASREAWTGDPYEQYF.

This chain connects TRBV6-6 to TRBJ2-1, with 10 bases identical to TRBD2. This CDR3 comprises 15 residues. Germline loops: CDR1 MNHNY, CDR2 SVGAGI (reference sequence). The trim removed 5 bases at V and 2 bases at J, leaving 3 bases unmatched. The CDR3: CASSLLAGAYNEQFF. The CDR3 DNA reads TGTGCCAGCAGTCTCCTAGCGGGAGCCTACAATGAGCAGTTCTTC.

The chain employs TRBV28 and TRBJ2-3; 8 nucleotides line up with TRBD1. Germline V gene sequence: CDR1 MDHEN, CDR2 SYDVKM. This CDR3 has 17 amino acids. The V segment lost 3 bases and the J segment 5 bases; nucleotides outside the gene matches: 13. DNA for the CDR3: TGTGCCAGCAGTTTCCGGACAGGGTCCCTCCGCAGAGATACGCAGTATTTT. This encodes CASSFRTGSLRRDTQYF.

The genes are TRBV10-2 and TRBJ2-1; D call uncertain. V lost 4 bases and J lost 3, with 4 bases in between. This CDR3 spans 12 amino acids. Germline V gene sequence: CDR1 WSHSY, CDR2 SAAADI. This CDR3 reads CASSVGYNEQFF. CDR3 sequence (DNA): TGCGCCAGCAGTGTCGGCTACAATGAGCAGTTCTTC.

The CDR3 nucleotides are TGTGCCAGTAGTACAGGGGCAGGTGGCAATCAGCCCCAGCATTTT. Translated: CASSTGAGGNQPQHF. This chain connects TRBV19 to TRBJ1-5; the D gene is possibly TRBD1 (6 bases). Trimming shortened V by 4 bases and J by 2 bases, and 12 bases separated the two germline ends. CDR1 is LNHDA, CDR2 SQIVND, per germline (reference sequence). CDR3 length: 15 amino acids.

In nucleotides, the CDR3 is TGTGCCAGCAGTAAAAGCCCCGCCGGGGAGCTGTTTTTT. It translates to CASSKSPAGELFF. V is TRBV13 and J is TRBJ2-2; D gene ambiguous. Germline CDR1 reads PRHDT; CDR2 reads FYEKMQ (reference sequence). The V end lost 6 bases, the J end lost 6 bases, and 11 bases lay between the germline ends. The CDR3 length is 13 residues.

This chain joins TRBV6-6 and TRBJ1-1; D possibly corresponds to TRBD1 (5 bases). This CDR3 contains 12 residues. The V gene's germline CDR1 is MNHNY and CDR2 SVGAGI (reference sequence). With 2 bases removed from V and 6 bases from J, the gap between germline ends came to 7 bases. As DNA, the CDR3 is TGTGCCAGCAGTTACAGGGGTCCTGAAGCTTTCTTT. The encoded protein is CASSYRGPEAFF.